The rows below give T cell receptor beta chains drawn from one sample of a study of shared T cell receptors in the human thymus. Assay: immunoSEQ multiplex PCR; the TCRdb copy retains only in-frame clones and omits some. The sample has roughly 560,000 clones, about 80% seen once. These same records also appear under a second study, on human thymus T cells.

The material sequenced was thymocytes. These receptors were collected from a boy younger than two with a congenital heart defect. The CDR3 runs from the conserved cysteine through the conserved F or W. The D gene is left open where the match is weak. Size values are once, few and many counts, or a class for expanded clones, and some rows have none.

len: 15
v_gene: TRBV5-1
d_gene: TRBD1
j_gene: TRBJ2-1
abundance: -
CDR3nt: TGCGCCAGCAGCGGGAGACAGGGGGCGGGGGATGAGCAGTTCTTC
CDR3aa: CASSGRQGAGDEQFF

len: 14
v_gene: TRBV6-1
d_gene: TRBD1
j_gene: TRBJ1-4
abundance: -
CDR3nt: TGTGCCAGCAGCGGACAGGGGCGGAATGAAAAACTGTTTTTT
CDR3aa: CASSGQGRNEKLFF

len: 16
v_gene: TRBV4-2
d_gene: -
j_gene: TRBJ2-5
abundance: -
CDR3nt: TGTGCCAGCAGCCAGGCCAGAGGAGCGGTTCAAGAGACCCAGTACTTC
CDR3aa: CASSQARGAVQETQYF

len: 17
v_gene: TRBV19
d_gene: -
j_gene: TRBJ2-2
abundance: -
CDR3nt: TGTGCCAGTAGTATAGAAGGGGGAGGGCCGTCCGGCGGGGAGCTGTTTTTT
CDR3aa: CASSIEGGGPSGGELFF

len: 16
v_gene: TRBV4-3
d_gene: TRBD2
j_gene: TRBJ2-1
abundance: once
CDR3nt: TGCGCCAGCAGCCATCCATCCGGGACTAGCGACACTGAGCAGTTCTTC
CDR3aa: CASSHPSGTSDTEQFF

len: 15
v_gene: TRBV6-5
d_gene: -
j_gene: TRBJ1-2
abundance: -
CDR3nt: TGTGCCAGCAGTCACTCCCGGGGGGATGAATATGGCTACACCTTC
CDR3aa: CASSHSRGDEYGYTF

len: 14
v_gene: TRBV6-1
d_gene: TRBD2
j_gene: TRBJ2-7
abundance: -
CDR3nt: TGTGCCAGTAGGGTAAAGCTAGCGGGATTCGAGCAGTACTTC
CDR3aa: CASRVKLAGFEQYF

len: 13
v_gene: TRBV5-1
d_gene: TRBD2
j_gene: TRBJ2-7
abundance: -
CDR3nt: TGCGCCAGCACGGAGGGAGGGCCGTCCGAGCAGTACTTC
CDR3aa: CASTEGGPSEQYF

len: 15
v_gene: TRBV4-3
d_gene: TRBD1
j_gene: TRBJ1-1
abundance: -
CDR3nt: TGCGCCAGCAGCCAAGGAACAGGGGTGAACACTGAAGCTTTCTTT
CDR3aa: CASSQGTGVNTEAFF

len: 16
v_gene: TRBV2
d_gene: -
j_gene: TRBJ1-2
abundance: -
CDR3nt: TGTGCCAGCAGTGAAGTAAGGGGTCGAGCTAACTATGGCTACACCTTC
CDR3aa: CASSEVRGRANYGYTF

len: 17
v_gene: TRBV4-3
d_gene: -
j_gene: TRBJ1-1
abundance: -
CDR3nt: TGCGCCAGCAGCCAAGGCCAAGGGGCCGCCAGGAACACTGAAGCTTTCTTT
CDR3aa: CASSQGQGAARNTEAFF

len: 16
v_gene: TRBV15
d_gene: -
j_gene: TRBJ2-7
abundance: few
CDR3nt: TGTGCCACCAGCGAATTCGCGCGGGGGCCCTCCTACGAGCAGTACTTC
CDR3aa: CATSEFARGPSYEQYF

len: 15
v_gene: TRBV27
d_gene: -
j_gene: TRBJ2-2
abundance: -
CDR3nt: TGTGCCAGCAGTTTTTTGGGGGGGAACACCGGGGAGCTGTTTTTT
CDR3aa: CASSFLGGNTGELFF

len: 12
v_gene: TRBV12-5
d_gene: -
j_gene: TRBJ2-7
abundance: -
CDR3nt: TGTGCTAGTGGTTCGGGGGACTACGAGCAGTACTTC
CDR3aa: CASGSGDYEQYF

len: 13
v_gene: TRBV9
d_gene: TRBD1
j_gene: TRBJ2-7
abundance: -
CDR3nt: TGTGCCAGCAGCAAGCGGACAGGGGGCGAGCAGTACTTC
CDR3aa: CASSKRTGGEQYF

len: 17
v_gene: TRBV11-2
d_gene: -
j_gene: TRBJ2-7
abundance: -
CDR3nt: TGTGCCAGCAGCTTAGTATGCCCCGCCGGGGGACCCTACGAGCAGTACTTC
CDR3aa: CASSLVCPAGGPYEQYF

len: 17
v_gene: TRBV27
d_gene: -
j_gene: TRBJ1-1
abundance: -
CDR3nt: TGTGCCAGCAGAAATTCCGGGACTCGGCTTTTGAACACTGAAGCTTTCTTT
CDR3aa: CASRNSGTRLLNTEAFF

len: 18
v_gene: TRBV7-2
d_gene: TRBD1
j_gene: TRBJ1-2
abundance: -
CDR3nt: TGTGCCAGCAGAAGTACCGGGACAGGGGATGAGGGAGACTATGGCTACACCTTC
CDR3aa: CASRSTGTGDEGDYGYTF

len: 13
v_gene: TRBV6-5
d_gene: TRBD1
j_gene: TRBJ2-7
abundance: -
CDR3nt: TGTGCCAGCAGTTACAAAGGGGGCTGCGAGCAGTACTTC
CDR3aa: CASSYKGGCEQYF

len: 15
v_gene: TRBV6-5
d_gene: TRBD1
j_gene: TRBJ2-5
abundance: -
CDR3nt: TGTGCCAGCAGTTACAGGGGGCGCCGGCCAGAGACCCAGTACTTC
CDR3aa: CASSYRGRRPETQYF

len: 15
v_gene: TRBV27
d_gene: -
j_gene: TRBJ2-3
abundance: -
CDR3nt: TGTGCCAGCTCATTATCCGGGATGCGCACAGATACGCAGTATTTT
CDR3aa: CASSLSGMRTDTQYF

len: 14
v_gene: TRBV6-1
d_gene: -
j_gene: TRBJ1-3
abundance: -
CDR3nt: TGTGCCAGCAGTGGTAACAGACGCTTGGGCACCATATATTTT
CDR3aa: CASSGNRRLGTIYF

len: 15
v_gene: TRBV7-3
d_gene: -
j_gene: TRBJ2-5
abundance: -
CDR3nt: TGTGCCAGCAGCTTAACCAGGGCCCCTGGAGAGACCCAGTACTTC
CDR3aa: CASSLTRAPGETQYF

len: 15
v_gene: TRBV27
d_gene: TRBD1
j_gene: TRBJ1-4
abundance: few
CDR3nt: TGTGCCAGCAGCGGTAAACAGGGGGGAGGTGAAAAACTGTTTTTT
CDR3aa: CASSGKQGGGEKLFF

len: 14
v_gene: TRBV11-3
d_gene: -
j_gene: TRBJ1-5
abundance: -
CDR3nt: TGTGCCAGCAGCCCCTTCCCCGGCAATCAGCCCCAGCATTTT
CDR3aa: CASSPFPGNQPQHF

len: 17
v_gene: TRBV7-9
d_gene: TRBD2
j_gene: TRBJ2-3
abundance: -
CDR3nt: TGTGCCAGCAGCTTAGTGTGCCTAGCGGGAGATCCAGATACGCAGTATTTT
CDR3aa: CASSLVCLAGDPDTQYF